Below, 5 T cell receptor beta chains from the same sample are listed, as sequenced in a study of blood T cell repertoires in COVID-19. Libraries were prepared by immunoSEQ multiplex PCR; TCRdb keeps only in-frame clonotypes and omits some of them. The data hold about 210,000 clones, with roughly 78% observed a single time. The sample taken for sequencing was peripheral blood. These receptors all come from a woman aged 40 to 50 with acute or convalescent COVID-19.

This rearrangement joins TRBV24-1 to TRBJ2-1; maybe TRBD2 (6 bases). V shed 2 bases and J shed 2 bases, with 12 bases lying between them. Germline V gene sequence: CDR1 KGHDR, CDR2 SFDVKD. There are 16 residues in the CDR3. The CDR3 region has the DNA TGTGCCACCAGTGATTGGGGAGAGCGGGCCTACAATGAGCAGTTCTTC. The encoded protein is CATSDWGERAYNEQFF.

The CDR3 here is CASSHGMGLGETQYF. The DNA for the CDR3 is TGCGCCAGCAGCCATGGCATGGGGCTCGGGGAGACCCAGTACTTC. The chain joins TRBV4-3 to TRBJ2-5, with a possible D match to TRBD1 (5 bases). Trimming shortened V by 3 bases and J by 5 bases, and 16 bases separated the two germline ends. The CDR3 extends over 15 amino acids. Germline V gene data show CDR1 as LGHNA and CDR2 as YSLEER.

The CDR3, as DNA: TGTGCCAGCAGTTTATCGGCAGGGCCGGTCTACGAGCAGTACTTC. Translation gives CASSLSAGPVYEQYF. The chain employs TRBV27 and TRBJ2-7; D perhaps matches TRBD1 (5 bases). Germline V gene data show CDR1 as MNHEY and CDR2 as SMNVEV (reference sequence). CDR3 size: 15 residues. V was cut by 0 bases and J by 3 bases, with 12 bases left in between.

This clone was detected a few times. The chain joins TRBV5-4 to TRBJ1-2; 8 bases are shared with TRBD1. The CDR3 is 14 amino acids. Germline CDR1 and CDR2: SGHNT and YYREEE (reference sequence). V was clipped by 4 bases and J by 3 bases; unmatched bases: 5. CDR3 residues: CASSQTGVDYGYTF. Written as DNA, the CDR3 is TGTGCCAGCAGCCAGACAGGGGTGGACTATGGCTACACCTTC.

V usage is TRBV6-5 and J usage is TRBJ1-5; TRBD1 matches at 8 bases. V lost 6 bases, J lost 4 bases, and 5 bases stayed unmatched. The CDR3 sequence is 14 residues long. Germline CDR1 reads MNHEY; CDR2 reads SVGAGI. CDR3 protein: CASSTRQGNQPQHF. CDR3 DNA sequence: TGTGCCAGCAGCACTAGACAGGGGAATCAGCCCCAGCATTTT.